This T cell receptor beta chain appears in the sequencing data of a study of vaccination and CD4 T cells after COVID-19 (dated by TCRdb to 2021 to 2024). For the wider study: Convalescent patients had a positive SARS-CoV-2 result on nasal swab PCR, and of these patients, several had mild disease and one had severe disease. Post-vaccine blood samples were collected a median of about 72 days after the second vaccine dose, ranging from roughly 14 to 241 days. The convalescent cohort included six males and four females, with two Hispanic individuals, seven Caucasians, two Asians and one multiracial person. Culture stimuli were overlapping spike peptide pools from SARS-CoV-2 and from the common cold coronaviruses HCoV-NL63, HCoV-OC43 and HCoV-229E. Control cultures received a CEFX viral epitope pool as the positive control, an HIV-1 Nef peptide pool as the negative control, or no peptide. Participants received two doses of either the Pfizer-BioNTech BNT162b2 vaccine (n=8) or the Moderna mRNA-1273 vaccine (n=2). In roughly 11 COVID-19 convalescent patients and a few infection-naive healthy vaccine recipients, the spike-specific CD4+ TCR repertoire before mRNA vaccination was compared with the repertoire after mRNA vaccination. Post-COVID blood samples from convalescent patients were collected a median of roughly 100 days after diagnosis, with a range of roughly 35 to 180 days. The paper as a whole reports these results and caveats: Relatively few convalescent patients were included in the study, and early timepoints after natural infection were not analyzed. Among convalescent patients, a median roughly 84% of the SARS-CoV-2-reactive clones seen after vaccination appeared only after vaccination, which suggests priming specific to the vaccine. Although the median number of SARS-CoV-2-reactive clonotypes went up from some 23 after infection to some 40 after vaccination, the increase was not significant. Of the vaccine-specific clones in convalescent patients, 304 of 307, or nearly all, reacted only to SARS-CoV-2 spike and did not cross-react with common cold coronaviruses.

The CDR3 contains 16 residues, cysteine and phenylalanine counted. Only the CDR3 part of the read is kept: 48 bases, read in frame from the first base. The germline V and J ends show losses of 5 bases and 12 bases respectively, and no gene match explains 17 bases of the junction. CDR1 and CDR2, per the germline V gene, are SGHTA and FQGNSA. A remark on this clonotype: Its antigen target is currently unknown. No qualities accompany the bases; no much larger clone lies one base away.

The sample's treatment or condition, from its label and the paper: roughly 10-day PBMC culture with coronavirus spike peptide pools or control peptides (ViraFEST assay). To expand antigen-specific T cells with peptide pools and then pick out the expanded clonotypes through TCR sequencing, the study relied on the ViraFEST assay. The convalescent patients' positive SARS-CoV-2 PCR tests fell between March and December 2020, which was before the Alpha, Beta and Delta variants emerged in the United States. Fewer than 2.5 million PBMCs per well were cultured in IMDM with roughly 4.8% human AB serum and 9 to 10 IU/ml IL-2, plus 10 ug/ml peptide pools. Half of the culture medium was replaced with fresh IL-2-containing medium on days 3 and 7. Once the cells had been in culture for about 10 days, the EasySep CD4+ T cell isolation kit was used to isolate CD4+ T cells by negative selection. Ficoll-Paque Plus gradient centrifugation was used to isolate PBMCs from whole blood, and the isolated PBMCs were then either used fresh or cryopreserved at -140C. Triplicate wells were generally used for each culture condition.

The library was produced with PCR. DNA from cultured CD4+ T cells underwent TCR sequencing with the Oncomine TCR Beta short-read assay at the Johns Hopkins FTIC core. Genomic DNA was extracted from the cultured CD4+ T cells with the QIAamp micro DNA kit. Oncomine TCR Beta libraries made from cultured CD4+ T cells were pooled using unique dual indexes and sequenced on an Illumina iSeq 100. The study's own analysis went as follows. Non-productive sequences were removed, and CDR3s that did not start with C, did not end with F or W, or were shorter than 7 amino acids were discarded. Antigen-specific clonotypes were identified with the MANAFEST web application by comparing peptide-stimulated wells with reference and other culture wells. An FDR below 0.05, an odds ratio above 5, and a productive frequency above 0.1% in at least two of three replicate wells were required for clones to be considered positive. A clonotype was classed as cross-reactive if the clonotype showed significant expansion both in SARS-CoV-2 spike wells and in at least one common cold coronavirus spike condition. Levenshtein distances (stringdist) and unrooted phylogenetic trees (ape) in R version 3.6.1 were used to assess CDR3 homology. The raw public reads went through TCRdb reprocessing: fastp at Q25, MiXCR clone calling, in-frame beta chains kept. Every entry covers one CDR3 protein and lists the most common genes and DNA from its rows. TCRdb's processing, not the authors', yielded these V and J calls. This sample gives about 18,000 distinct CDR3 sequences in total; about 39% of them show up just once. Together, the top ten hold 5.5% to 8.5% of the sample.

This receptor was identified in a human donor who had recovered from COVID-19. Sequencing used CD4+ T cells from blood, cultured in vitro, obtained after SARS-CoV-2 vaccination. In this chain, TRBV7-2 is recombined with TRBJ2-1; the junction holds 9 bases that match TRBD2. At the DNA level, the sequence is TGTGCCAGCAGCCAAGGCCCCGGGACTAGCTCCCGAGGGCAGTTCTTC. Its amino acids are CASSQGPGTSSRGQFF.